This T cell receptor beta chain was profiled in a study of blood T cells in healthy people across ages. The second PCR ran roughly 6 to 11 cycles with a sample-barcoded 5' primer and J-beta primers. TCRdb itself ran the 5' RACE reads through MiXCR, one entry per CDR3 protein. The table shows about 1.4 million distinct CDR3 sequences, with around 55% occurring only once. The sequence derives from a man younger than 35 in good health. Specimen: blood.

CDR3 bases: TGTGCCAGCAGCCAAGATGACGGCTCTGGAAACACCATATATTTT. Protein: CASSQDDGSGNTIYF. V and J are TRBV4-2 and TRBJ1-3; D call uncertain. Germline V gives CDR1 LGHNA, CDR2 YNFKEQ. The CDR3 extends over 15 amino acids. The V end was cut by 0 bases, the J end by 0 bases, with 6 bases between.